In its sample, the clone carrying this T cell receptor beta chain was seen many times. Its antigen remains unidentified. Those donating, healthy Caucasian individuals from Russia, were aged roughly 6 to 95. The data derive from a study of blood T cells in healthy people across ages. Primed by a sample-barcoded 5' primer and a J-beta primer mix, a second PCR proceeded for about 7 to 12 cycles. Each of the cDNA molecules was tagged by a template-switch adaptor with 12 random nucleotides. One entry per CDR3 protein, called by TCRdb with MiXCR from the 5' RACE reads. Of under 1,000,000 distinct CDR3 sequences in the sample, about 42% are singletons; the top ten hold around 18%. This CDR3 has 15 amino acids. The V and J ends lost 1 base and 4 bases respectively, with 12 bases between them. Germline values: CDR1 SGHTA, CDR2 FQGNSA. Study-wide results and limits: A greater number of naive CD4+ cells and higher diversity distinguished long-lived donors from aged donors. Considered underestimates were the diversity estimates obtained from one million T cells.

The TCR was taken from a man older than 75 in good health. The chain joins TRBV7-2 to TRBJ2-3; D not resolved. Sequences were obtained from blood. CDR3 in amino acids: CASSLGGINSDTQYF. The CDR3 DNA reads TGTGCCAGCAGCTTAGGGGGAATTAATTCAGATACGCAGTATTTT.